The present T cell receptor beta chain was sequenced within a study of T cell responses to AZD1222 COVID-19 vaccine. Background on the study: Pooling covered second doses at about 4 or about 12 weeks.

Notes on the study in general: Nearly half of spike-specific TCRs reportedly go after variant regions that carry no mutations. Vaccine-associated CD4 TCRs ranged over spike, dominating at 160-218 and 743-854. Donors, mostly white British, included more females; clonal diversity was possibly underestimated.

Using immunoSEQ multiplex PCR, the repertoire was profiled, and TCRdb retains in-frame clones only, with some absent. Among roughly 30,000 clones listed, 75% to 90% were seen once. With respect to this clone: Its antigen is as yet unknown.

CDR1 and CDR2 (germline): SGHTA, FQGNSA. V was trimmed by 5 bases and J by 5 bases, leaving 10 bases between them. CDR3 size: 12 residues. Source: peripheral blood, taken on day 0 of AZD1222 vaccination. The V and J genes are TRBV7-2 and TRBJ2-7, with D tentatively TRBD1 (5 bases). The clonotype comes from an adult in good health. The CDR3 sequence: CASSHPRDEQYF. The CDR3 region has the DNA TGTGCCAGCAGCCACCCCAGGGACGAGCAGTACTTC.